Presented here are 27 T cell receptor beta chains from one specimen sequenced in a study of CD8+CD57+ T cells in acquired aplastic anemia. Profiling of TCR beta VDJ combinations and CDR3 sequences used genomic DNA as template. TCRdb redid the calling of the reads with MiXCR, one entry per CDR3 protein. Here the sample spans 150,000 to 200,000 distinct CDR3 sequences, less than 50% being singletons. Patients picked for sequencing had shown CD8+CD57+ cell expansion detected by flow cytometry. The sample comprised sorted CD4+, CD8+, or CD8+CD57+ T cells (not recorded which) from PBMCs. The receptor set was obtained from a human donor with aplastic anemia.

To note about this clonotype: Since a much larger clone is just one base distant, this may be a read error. The CDR3 loop is CACSDRANTEAFF. CDR3 DNA: TGTGCCTGCAGCGACAGGGCTAACACTGAAGCTTTCTTT. The V call is TRBV6-2 or TRBV6-3, the J call TRBJ1-1, with TRBD1 matching over 7 bases. Germline V gene sequence: CDR1 MNHEY, CDR2 SVGEGT. The CDR3 runs 13 residues.

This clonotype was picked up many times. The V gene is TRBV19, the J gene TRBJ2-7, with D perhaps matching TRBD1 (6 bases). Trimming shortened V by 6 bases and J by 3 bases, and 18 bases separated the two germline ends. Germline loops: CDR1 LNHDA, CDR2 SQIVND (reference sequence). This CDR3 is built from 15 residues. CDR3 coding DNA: TGTGCCAGTAGAAACAGGGCACTCAACCACTACGAGCAGTACTTC. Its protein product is CASRNRALNHYEQYF.

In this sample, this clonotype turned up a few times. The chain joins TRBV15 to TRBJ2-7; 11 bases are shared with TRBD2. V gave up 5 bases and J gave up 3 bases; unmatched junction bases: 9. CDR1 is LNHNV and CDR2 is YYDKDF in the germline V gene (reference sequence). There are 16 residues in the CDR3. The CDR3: CATSLGTSGPHYEQYF. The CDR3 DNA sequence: TGTGCCACCAGCCTTGGGACTAGCGGACCACACTACGAGCAGTACTTC.

CDR3 DNA: TGCAGTGCTACAGCGGACCCTAACGATAATTCACCCCTCCACTTT. It yields the protein CSATADPNDNSPLHF. The chain recombines TRBV20-1 with TRBJ1-6; no firm D call. CDR3 length: 15 amino acids. The V end lost 4 bases, the J end lost 5 bases, and 15 bases lay between the germline ends. Germline CDR1 is DFQATT and CDR2 is SNEGSKA (reference sequence).

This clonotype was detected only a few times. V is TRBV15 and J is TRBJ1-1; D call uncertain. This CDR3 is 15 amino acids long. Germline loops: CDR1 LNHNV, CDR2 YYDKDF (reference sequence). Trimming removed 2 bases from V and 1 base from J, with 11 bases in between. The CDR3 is CATSRPMGGNTEAFF. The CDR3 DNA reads TGTGCCACCAGCAGACCAATGGGAGGGAACACTGAAGCTTTCTTT.

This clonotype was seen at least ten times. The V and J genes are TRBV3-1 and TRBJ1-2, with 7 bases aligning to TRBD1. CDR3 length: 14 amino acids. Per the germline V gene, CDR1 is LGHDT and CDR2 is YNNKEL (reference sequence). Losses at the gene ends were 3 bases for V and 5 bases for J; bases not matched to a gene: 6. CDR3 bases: TGTGCCAGCAGCCACCAGGACAGGATTTATGGCTACACCTTC. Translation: CASSHQDRIYGYTF. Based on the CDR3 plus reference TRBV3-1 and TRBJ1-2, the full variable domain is DTAVSQTPKYLVTQMGNDKSIKCEQNLGHDTMYWYKQDSKKFLKIMFSYNNKELIINETVPNRFSPKSPDKAHLNLHINSLELGDSAVYFCASSHQDRIYGYTFGSGTRLTVV.

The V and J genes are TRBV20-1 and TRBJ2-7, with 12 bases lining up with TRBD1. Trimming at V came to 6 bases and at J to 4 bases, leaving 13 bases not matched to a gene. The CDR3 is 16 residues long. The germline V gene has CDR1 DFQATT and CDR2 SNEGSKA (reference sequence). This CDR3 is CSASSPGTGGFYEQYF. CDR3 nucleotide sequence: TGCAGTGCCAGCAGTCCCGGGACAGGGGGCTTTTACGAGCAGTACTTC.

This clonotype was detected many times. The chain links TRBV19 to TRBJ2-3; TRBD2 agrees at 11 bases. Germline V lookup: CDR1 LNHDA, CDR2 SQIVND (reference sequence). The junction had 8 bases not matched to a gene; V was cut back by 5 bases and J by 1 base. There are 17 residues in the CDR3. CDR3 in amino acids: CASSLSHSGGGTDTQYF. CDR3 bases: TGTGCCAGTAGTTTGTCGCATAGCGGGGGGGGCACAGATACGCAGTATTTT.

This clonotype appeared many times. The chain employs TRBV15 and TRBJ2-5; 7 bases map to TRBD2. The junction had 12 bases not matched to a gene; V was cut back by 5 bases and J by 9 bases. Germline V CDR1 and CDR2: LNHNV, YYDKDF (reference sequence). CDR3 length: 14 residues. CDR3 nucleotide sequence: TGTGCCACCAGCGGTGGGGACTACGGGGGGTCCCAGTACTTC. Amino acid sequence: CATSGGDYGGSQYF.

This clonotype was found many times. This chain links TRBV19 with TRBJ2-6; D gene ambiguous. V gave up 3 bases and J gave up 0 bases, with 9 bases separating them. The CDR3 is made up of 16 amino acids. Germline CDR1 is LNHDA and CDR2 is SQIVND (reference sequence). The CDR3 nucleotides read TGTGCCAGTAGTATGGGCAGCGTCTCTGGGGCCAACGTCCTGACTTTC. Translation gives CASSMGSVSGANVLTF.

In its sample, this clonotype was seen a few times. The DNA of the CDR3 is TGTGCCAGCAGTGAAGATCAGACATACTACGAGCAGTACTTC. Encoded protein: CASSEDQTYYEQYF. V and J are TRBV2 and TRBJ2-7; D is unresolved. V lost 1 base to trimming and J lost 3 bases, with 10 bases between them. Germline assignment: CDR1 SNHLY and CDR2 FYNNEI. There are 14 residues in the CDR3.

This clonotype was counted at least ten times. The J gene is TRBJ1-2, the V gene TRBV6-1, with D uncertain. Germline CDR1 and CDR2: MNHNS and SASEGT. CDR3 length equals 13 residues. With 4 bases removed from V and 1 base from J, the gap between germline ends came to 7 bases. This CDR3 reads CASSVMGNYGYTF. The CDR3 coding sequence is TGTGCCAGCAGTGTGATGGGTAACTATGGCTACACCTTC.

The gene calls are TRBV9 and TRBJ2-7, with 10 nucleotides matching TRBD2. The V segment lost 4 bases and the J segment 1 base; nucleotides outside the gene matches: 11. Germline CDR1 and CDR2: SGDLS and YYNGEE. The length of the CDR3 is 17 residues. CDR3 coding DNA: TGTGCCAGCAGCCAAGCGGATAGCGGGGGGAGGTCCTACGAGCAGTACTTC. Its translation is CASSQADSGGRSYEQYF.

CDR3 sequence (DNA): TGTGCCTGGAGTTTTGGTGGGGAAGCTTTCTTT. It is translated as CAWSFGGEAFF. This chain links TRBV30 with TRBJ1-1, with D unclear. There are 11 residues in the CDR3. CDR1 GTSNPN and CDR2 SVGIG come from the germline V gene (reference sequence). The ends were cut back, 2 bases at V and 8 bases at J, with 9 bases in the middle.

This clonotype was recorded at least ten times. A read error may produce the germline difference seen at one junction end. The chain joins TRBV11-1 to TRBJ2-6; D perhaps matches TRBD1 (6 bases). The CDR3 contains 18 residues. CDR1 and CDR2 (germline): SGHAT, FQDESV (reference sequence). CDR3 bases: TGTGCCAGCAGCTGGGGGTGGGACATCCGCTCTGGGGCCAACGTCCCGACTTTC. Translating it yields CASSWGWDIRSGANVPTF.

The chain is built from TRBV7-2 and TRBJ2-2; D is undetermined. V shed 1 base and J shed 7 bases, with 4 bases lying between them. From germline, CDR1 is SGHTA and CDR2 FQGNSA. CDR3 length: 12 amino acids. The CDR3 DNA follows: TGTGCCAGCAGCTTAGGCGACGGGGAGCTGTTTTTT. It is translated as CASSLGDGELFF.

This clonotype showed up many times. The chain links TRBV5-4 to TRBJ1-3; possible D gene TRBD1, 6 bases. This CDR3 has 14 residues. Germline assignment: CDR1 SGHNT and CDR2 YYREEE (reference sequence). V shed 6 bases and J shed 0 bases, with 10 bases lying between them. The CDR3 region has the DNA TGTGCCAGCACCGACAGGAGCTCTGGAAACACCATATATTTT. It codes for CASTDRSSGNTIYF.

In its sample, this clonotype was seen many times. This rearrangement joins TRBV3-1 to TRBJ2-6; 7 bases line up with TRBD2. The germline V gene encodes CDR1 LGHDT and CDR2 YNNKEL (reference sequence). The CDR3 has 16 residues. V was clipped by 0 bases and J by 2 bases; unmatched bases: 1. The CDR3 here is CASSQEGRAGANVLTF. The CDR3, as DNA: TGTGCCAGCAGCCAAGAGGGGAGGGCTGGGGCCAACGTCCTGACTTTC.

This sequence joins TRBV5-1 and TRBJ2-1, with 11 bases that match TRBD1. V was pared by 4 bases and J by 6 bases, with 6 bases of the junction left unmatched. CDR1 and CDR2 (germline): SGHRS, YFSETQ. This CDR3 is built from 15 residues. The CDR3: CASSPGQGVGNEQFF. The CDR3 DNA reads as TGCGCCAGCAGCCCGGGACAGGGGGTTGGCAATGAGCAGTTCTTC.

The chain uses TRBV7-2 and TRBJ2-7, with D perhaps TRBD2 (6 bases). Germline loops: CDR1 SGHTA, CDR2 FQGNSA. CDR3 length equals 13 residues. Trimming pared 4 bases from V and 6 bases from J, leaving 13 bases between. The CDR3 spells CASSSAGGPEQYF. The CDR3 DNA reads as TGTGCCAGCAGCTCCGCCGGGGGACCCGAGCAGTACTTC.

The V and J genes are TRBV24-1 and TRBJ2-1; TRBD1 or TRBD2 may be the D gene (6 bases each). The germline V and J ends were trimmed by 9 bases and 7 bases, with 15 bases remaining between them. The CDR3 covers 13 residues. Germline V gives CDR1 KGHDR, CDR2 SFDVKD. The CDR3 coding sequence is TGTGCCACCTCAGATCGGGGGCGGAATGAGCAGTTCTTC. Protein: CATSDRGRNEQFF.

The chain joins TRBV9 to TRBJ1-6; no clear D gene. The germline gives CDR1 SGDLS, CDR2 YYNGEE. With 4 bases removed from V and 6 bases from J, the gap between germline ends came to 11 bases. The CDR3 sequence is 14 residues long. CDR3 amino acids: CASSLERLNSPLHF. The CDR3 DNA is TGTGCCAGCAGCTTGGAACGGCTTAATTCACCCCTCCACTTT.

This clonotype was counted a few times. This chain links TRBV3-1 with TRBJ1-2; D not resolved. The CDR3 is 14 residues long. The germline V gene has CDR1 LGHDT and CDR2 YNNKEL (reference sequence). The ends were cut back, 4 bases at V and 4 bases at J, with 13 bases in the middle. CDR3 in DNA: TGTGCCAGCAGCCCCTTGGAGGGTTCCTATGGCTACACCTTC. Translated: CASSPLEGSYGYTF. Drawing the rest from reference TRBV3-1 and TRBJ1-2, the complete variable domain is DTAVSQTPKYLVTQMGNDKSIKCEQNLGHDTMYWYKQDSKKFLKIMFSYNNKELIINETVPNRFSPKSPDKAHLNLHINSLELGDSAVYFCASSPLEGSYGYTFGSGTRLTVV.

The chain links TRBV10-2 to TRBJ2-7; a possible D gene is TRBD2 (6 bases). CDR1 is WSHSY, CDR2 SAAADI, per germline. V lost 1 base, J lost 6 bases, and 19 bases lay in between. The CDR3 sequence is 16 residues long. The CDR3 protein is CASSELGGMLSGEQYF. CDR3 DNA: TGCGCCAGCAGTGAGTTGGGAGGAATGCTGTCCGGCGAGCAGTACTTC.

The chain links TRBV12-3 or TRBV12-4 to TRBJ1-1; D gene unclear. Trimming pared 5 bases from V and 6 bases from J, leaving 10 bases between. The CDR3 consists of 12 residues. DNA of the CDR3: TGTGCCAGCAGTCCGTTGAGGGCTGAAGCTTTCTTT. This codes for CASSPLRAEAFF.

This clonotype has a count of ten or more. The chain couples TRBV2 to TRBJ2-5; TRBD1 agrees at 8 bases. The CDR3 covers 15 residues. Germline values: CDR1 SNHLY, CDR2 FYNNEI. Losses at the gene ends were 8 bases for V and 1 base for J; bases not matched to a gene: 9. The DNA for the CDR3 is TGTGCCAGCGGGGGAGACAGGGGAGGCCAAGAGACCCAGTACTTC. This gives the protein CASGGDRGGQETQYF.

CDR3 DNA: TGTGCCAGTAGTATCAGGCCGGGGTGGGAGCAGTACTTC. This encodes CASSIRPGWEQYF. This chain links TRBV19 with TRBJ2-7, with D perhaps TRBD2 (5 bases). The CDR3 extends over 13 amino acids. The germline V gene has CDR1 LNHDA and CDR2 SQIVND (reference sequence). V dropped 3 bases and J dropped 7 bases, with 13 bases sitting between them.